This TCR beta chain was found in a study of regulatory T cells in long-lasting Graves disease. The time point denotes: persistent/refractory GD, antithyroid drugs over 5 years with positive TRAb. The authors made the TCR library using RNA they extracted from PBMCs. Sequencing libraries for TCR beta were prepared with iRepertoire HTBI primers and Arm-PCR of CDR3 regions. TCRdb recomputed calls from the multiplex PCR reads with MiXCR, one row per CDR3 protein. The sample lists 310,000 or so distinct CDR3 sequences; about 20% were seen once. The table lists this clonotype with many counts. The CDR3 totals 14 residues. Deletions cut 1 base from V and 8 bases from J, with 14 bases between. The germline gives CDR1 MNHNS, CDR2 SASEGT.

The input for sequencing was peripheral blood mononuclear cells (PBMCs), taken when the disease was refractory, from a patient treated with antithyroid drugs. The chain is built from TRBV6-1 and TRBJ1-2; D unclear. This TCR came from a female donor with Graves disease. The CDR3 sequence is CASSEGPLSAGYTF. The DNA of the CDR3 is TGTGCCAGCAGTGAAGGTCCGCTGTCGGCCGGCTACACCTTC.